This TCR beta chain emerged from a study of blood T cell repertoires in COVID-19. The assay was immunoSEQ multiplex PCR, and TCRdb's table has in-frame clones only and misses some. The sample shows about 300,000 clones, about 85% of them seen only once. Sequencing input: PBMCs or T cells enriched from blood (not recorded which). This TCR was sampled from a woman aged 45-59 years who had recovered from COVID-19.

CDR3 protein: CASSLTWDSRDEKLFF. As DNA, the CDR3 is TGTGCCAGCAGCCTAACCTGGGACAGTAGGGATGAAAAACTGTTTTTT. The rearrangement links TRBV5-6 to TRBJ1-4; 7 bases align to TRBD1. Germline CDR1 and CDR2: SGHDT and YYEEEE. V lost 4 bases, J lost 6 bases, and 12 bases stayed unmatched. This CDR3 comprises 16 residues. Complete variable domain (other parts from reference TRBV5-6 and TRBJ1-4): DAGVTQSPTHLIKTRGQQVTLRCSPKSGHDTVSWYQQALGQGPQFIFQYYEEEERQRGNFPDRFSGHQFPNYSSELNVNALLLGDSALYLCASSLTWDSRDEKLFFGSGTQLSVL.